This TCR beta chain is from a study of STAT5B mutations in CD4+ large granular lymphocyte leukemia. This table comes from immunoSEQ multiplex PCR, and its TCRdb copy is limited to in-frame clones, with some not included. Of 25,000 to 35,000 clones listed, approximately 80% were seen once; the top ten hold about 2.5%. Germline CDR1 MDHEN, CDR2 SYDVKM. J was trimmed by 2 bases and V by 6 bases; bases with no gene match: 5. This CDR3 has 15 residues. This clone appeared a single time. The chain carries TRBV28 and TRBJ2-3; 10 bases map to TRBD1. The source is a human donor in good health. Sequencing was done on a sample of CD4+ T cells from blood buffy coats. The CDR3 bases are TGTGCCAGCAGCAACAGACAGGGGGCCACAGATACGCAGTATTTT. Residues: CASSNRQGATDTQYF.